The present TCR beta chain was sequenced within a study of OX40 agonist ivuxolimab in advanced cancers. Regarding the study as a whole: More expanded clones were found, on average, in CD8+ than in CD4+ T cells.

Germline V lookup: CDR1 SGHNT, CDR2 YYREEE (reference sequence). The CDR3 totals 13 residues. V lost 4 bases to trimming and J lost 10 bases, with 15 bases between them. About this clone itself: No antigen is known for it.

Profiling relied on immunoSEQ multiplex PCR, and the TCRdb table lists in-frame clones only, not all of them. The sample has approximately 70,000 clones; approximately 92% are singletons. The sequenced sample was CD4+ or CD8+ T cells sorted from blood, obtained in a trial of the OX40 agonist ivuxolimab. The sequence derives from an adult with an advanced solid tumor such as melanoma, head and neck, liver or kidney cancer. The chain recombines TRBV5-4 with TRBJ2-1, with D tentatively TRBD1 (5 bases). This chain's CDR3 is CASSRQRHREQFF. As DNA, the CDR3 is TGTGCCAGCAGCCGACAACGGCACAGGGAGCAGTTCTTC.